The present T cell receptor beta chain was sequenced within a study of T cell repertoires in cytomegalovirus infection. The wider study: Recently identified HLA-C-restricted and well-studied HLA-B-restricted CMV epitopes were used. Both CMV infection and a matching HLA type were indicated by public TCR beta signatures.

TCRdb re-called the reads through MiXCR, storing one row per CDR3 protein. This sample has tens of thousands of distinct CDR3 sequences, with 20% found just once. This clonotype was seen a few times. Antigen: not known. Germline assignment: CDR1 MRHNA and CDR2 SNTAGT. This CDR3 has 14 residues. The V gene lost 2 bases and the J gene lost 2 bases, with 4 bases spanning the gap. This material consisted of CD8+ T cells from cultured PBMCs, taken from culture after CMV antigen stimulation. This sequence originates from a human donor in good health (CMV status not recorded). Some clones in this sample may be carry-over from other donors' samples. This chain links TRBV6-4 with TRBJ2-6; D gene ambiguous. The CDR3 loop reads CASSDVAGANVLTF. CDR3 coding DNA: TGTGCCAGCAGTGACGTTGCTGGGGCCAACGTCCTGACTTTC.